The 5 T cell receptor beta chains below all came from one sample that was sequenced in a study of cytomegalovirus exposure and HLA in healthy donors. Primers for the PCR totalled 60 Vbeta and 13 Jbeta. Repertoires were generated with immunoSEQ multiplex PCR, while TCRdb's copy carries only in-frame clones and drops some. The sample has some 130,000 clones, 55% to 75% seen once. Sequencing input: PBMCs. The source of these receptors is a man aged 25 to 40 in good health and CMV-seropositive.

The chain employs TRBV2 and TRBJ2-5; maybe TRBD2 (5 bases). The J call may be incorrect, as the DNA end agrees better with TRBJ2-7. Germline CDR1 is SNHLY and CDR2 is FYNNEI. This CDR3 has 15 amino acids. Here the CDR3 DNA reads TGTGCCAGCAGCGGCGGGCCTCAAAGGAGCCACGAGCAGTACTTC. It is translated as CASSGGPQRSHEQYF.

This rearrangement joins TRBV4-2 to TRBJ2-2; possibly TRBD2 for D (5 bases). The CDR3 totals 17 residues. The germline V gene encodes CDR1 LGHNA and CDR2 YNFKEQ. Between the trimmed V and J ends, which lost 1 base and 1 base, there was a span of 13 bases. The CDR3 region is CASSQVAGRGNTGELFF. For the CDR3, the DNA is TGTGCCAGCAGCCAAGTTGCCGGACGGGGGAACACCGGGGAGCTGTTTTTT.

There are a few counts of this clone. The chain has TRBV27 and TRBJ1-5, with unresolved D. Trimming cost V 6 bases and J 0 bases, with 12 bases left between them. Germline lookup yields CDR1 MNHEY and CDR2 SMNVEV (reference sequence). The CDR3 runs to 15 residues. The CDR3 reads CASRVHLSSNQPQHF. The CDR3 nucleotides read TGTGCCAGCAGGGTACACCTGTCTAGCAATCAGCCCCAGCATTTT.

J is TRBJ1-2 and V is TRBV5-6; D is unresolved. V gave up 0 bases and J gave up 5 bases, with 11 bases separating them. The CDR3 covers 14 residues. Germline-derived CDR1 and CDR2 are SGHDT and YYEEEE. CDR3 sequence: CASSLGPFIYGYTF. The CDR3 DNA reads as TGTGCCAGCAGCTTGGGGCCGTTCATATATGGCTACACCTTC.

The chain carries TRBV7-2 and TRBJ2-7; 9 nucleotides align to TRBD2. Germline-derived CDR1 and CDR2 are SGHTA and FQGNSA. J lost 2 bases, V lost 3 bases, and 2 bases had no gene match. The CDR3 is 14 residues long. CDR3 nucleotides: TGTGCCAGCAGCTTTGCGGGAGGGCCCTACGAGCAGTACTTC. As protein: CASSFAGGPYEQYF.